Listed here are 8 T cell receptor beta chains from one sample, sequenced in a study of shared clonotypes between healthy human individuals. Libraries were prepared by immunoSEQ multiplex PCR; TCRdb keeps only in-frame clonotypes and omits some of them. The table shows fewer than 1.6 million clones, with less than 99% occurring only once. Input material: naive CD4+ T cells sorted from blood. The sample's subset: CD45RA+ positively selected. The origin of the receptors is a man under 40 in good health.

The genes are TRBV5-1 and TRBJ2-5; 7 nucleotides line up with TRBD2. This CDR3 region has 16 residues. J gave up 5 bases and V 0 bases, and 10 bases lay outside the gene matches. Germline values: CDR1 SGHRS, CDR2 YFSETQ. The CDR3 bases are TGCGCCAGCAGCTTGGGCGGGCGCGGGGGAGTGGAGACCCAGTACTTC. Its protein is CASSLGGRGGVETQYF.

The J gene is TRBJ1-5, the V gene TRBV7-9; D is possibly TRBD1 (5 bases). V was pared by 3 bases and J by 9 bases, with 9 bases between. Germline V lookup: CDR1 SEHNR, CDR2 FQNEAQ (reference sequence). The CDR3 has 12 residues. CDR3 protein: CASSFVGGPQHF. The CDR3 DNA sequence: TGTGCCAGCAGCTTTGTGGGGGGGCCCCAGCATTTT.

The CDR3: CASRHRGRRTGELFF. As DNA, the CDR3 is TGTGCCAGCAGGCACAGGGGGCGGCGAACCGGGGAGCTGTTTTTT. The chain uses TRBV7-8 and TRBJ2-2, with TRBD1 identical over 9 bases. V lost 6 bases and J lost 5; bases outside the gene matches: 7. The CDR3 length is 15 residues. Per germline, CDR1 SGHVS and CDR2 FQNEAQ.

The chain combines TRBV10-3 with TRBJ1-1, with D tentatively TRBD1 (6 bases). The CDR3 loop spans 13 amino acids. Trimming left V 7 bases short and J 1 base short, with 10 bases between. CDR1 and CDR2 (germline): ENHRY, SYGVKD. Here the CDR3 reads CAITPDRNTEAFF. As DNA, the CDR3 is TGTGCCATCACCCCGGACAGGAACACTGAAGCTTTCTTT.

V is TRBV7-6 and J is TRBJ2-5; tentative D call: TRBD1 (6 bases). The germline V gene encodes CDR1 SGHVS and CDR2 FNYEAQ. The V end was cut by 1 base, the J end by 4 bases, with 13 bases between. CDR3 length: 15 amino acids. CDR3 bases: TGTGCCAGCAGCTTAGTTCCTGGGGGCGGAGAGACCCAGTACTTC. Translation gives CASSLVPGGGETQYF.

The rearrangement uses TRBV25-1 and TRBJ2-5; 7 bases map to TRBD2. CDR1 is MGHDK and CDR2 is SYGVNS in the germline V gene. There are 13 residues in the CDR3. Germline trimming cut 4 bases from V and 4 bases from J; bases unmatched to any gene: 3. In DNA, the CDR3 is TGTGCCAGCAGTGCTGGCGGGGGAGAGACCCAGTACTTC. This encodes CASSAGGGETQYF. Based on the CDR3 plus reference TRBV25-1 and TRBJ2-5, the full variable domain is EADIYQTPRYLVIGTGKKITLECSQTMGHDKMYWYQQDPGMELHLIHYSYGVNSTEKGDLSSESTVSRIRTEHFPLTLESARPSHTSQYLCASSAGGGETQYFGPGTRLLVL.

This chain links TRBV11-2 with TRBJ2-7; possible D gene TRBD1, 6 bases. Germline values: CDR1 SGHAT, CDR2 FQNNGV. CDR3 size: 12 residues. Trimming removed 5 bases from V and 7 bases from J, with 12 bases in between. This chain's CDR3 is CASSQTGLEQYF. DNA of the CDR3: TGTGCCAGCAGCCAGACAGGTTTGGAGCAGTACTTC. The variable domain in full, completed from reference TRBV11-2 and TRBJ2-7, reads EAGVAQSPRYKIIEKRQSVAFWCNPISGHATLYWYQQILGQGPKLLIQFQNNGVVDDSQLPKDRFSAERLKGVDSTLKIQPAKLEDSAVYLCASSQTGLEQYFGPGTRLTVT.

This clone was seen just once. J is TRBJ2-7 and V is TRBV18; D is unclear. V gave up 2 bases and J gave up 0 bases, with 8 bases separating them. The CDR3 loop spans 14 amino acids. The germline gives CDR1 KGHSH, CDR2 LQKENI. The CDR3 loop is CASSPLLSSYEQYF. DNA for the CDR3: TGTGCCAGCTCACCATTACTTTCCTCCTACGAGCAGTACTTC.